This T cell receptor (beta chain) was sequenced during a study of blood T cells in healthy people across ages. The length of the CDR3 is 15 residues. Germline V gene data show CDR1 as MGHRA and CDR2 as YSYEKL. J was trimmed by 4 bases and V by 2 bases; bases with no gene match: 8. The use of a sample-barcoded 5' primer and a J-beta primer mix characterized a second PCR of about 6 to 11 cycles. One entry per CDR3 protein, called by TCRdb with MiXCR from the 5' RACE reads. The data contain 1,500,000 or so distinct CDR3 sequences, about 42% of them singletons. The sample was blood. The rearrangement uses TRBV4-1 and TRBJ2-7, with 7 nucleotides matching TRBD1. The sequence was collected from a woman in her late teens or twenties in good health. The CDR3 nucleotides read TGCGCCAGCAGCCAAACGGGACAGATAGTTTACGAGCAGTACTTC. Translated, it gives CASSQTGQIVYEQYF.